This TCR beta chain derives from a study of blood T cell repertoires in COVID-19. J lost 3 bases, V lost 7 bases, and 6 bases had no gene match. Germline assignment: CDR1 SGHRS and CDR2 YFSETQ. The CDR3 has 13 residues. Study processing details: How many nucleated cells were present was estimated from reference gene primer amplification. Here immunoSEQ multiplex PCR was the method, and the copy in TCRdb shows in-frame clones only, minus some. The DNA gave D and trimming, while V, J and clone size come from that table. The table lists around 68,000 clones, approximately 89% of them singletons. This clone was seen more than once but under ten times.

The chain carries TRBV5-1 and TRBJ2-7, with 8 bases lining up with TRBD1. The sequence was collected from a human donor in a cohort sampled during active COVID-19. Sample: peripheral blood. CDR3 DNA sequence: TGCGCCAGCGGACAGGGATTAAACTACGAGCAGTACTTC. Protein sequence: CASGQGLNYEQYF.